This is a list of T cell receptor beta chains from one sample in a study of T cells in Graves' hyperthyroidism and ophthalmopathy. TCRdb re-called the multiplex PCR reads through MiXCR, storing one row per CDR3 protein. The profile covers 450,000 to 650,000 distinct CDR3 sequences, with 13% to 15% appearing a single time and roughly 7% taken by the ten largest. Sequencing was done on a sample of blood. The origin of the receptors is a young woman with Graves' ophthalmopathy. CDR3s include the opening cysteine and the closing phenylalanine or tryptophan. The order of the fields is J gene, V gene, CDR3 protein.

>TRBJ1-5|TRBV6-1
CATTTTHSNQPQHF
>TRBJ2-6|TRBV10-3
CAITEQGLSGANVLTF
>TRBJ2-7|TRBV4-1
CASSRNDYEQYF
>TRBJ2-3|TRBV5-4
CASSFGGTSTDTQYF
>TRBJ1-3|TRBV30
CAWSTGVGNTIYF
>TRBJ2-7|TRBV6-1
CASSRGILVDRGYEQYF
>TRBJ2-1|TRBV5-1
CASSLSGRAQEYNEQFF
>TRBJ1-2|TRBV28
CASSPLGEGTYGYTF
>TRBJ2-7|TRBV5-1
CANSFGSGAYEQYF
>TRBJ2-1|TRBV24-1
CATSDLGLAEPGHNEQFF
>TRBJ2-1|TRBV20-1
CSAQGDYNEQFF
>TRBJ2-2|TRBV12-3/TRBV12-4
CASRGDRGQAGTGELFF
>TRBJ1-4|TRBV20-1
CSARLGGTTNEKLFF
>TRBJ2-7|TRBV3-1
CASSRDPLYEQYF
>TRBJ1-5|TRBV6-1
CATFFRSDSNQPQHF
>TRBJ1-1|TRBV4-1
CASSQDEGGYTEAFF
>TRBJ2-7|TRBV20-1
CSARDPRAGAQAYF
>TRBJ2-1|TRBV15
CATSRDGLAGGELGGNEQFF
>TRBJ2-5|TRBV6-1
CASTLLHRGRVETQYF
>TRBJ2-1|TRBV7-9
CASSLYGRKYNEQFF
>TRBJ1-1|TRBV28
CASSSHQGAGEAFF
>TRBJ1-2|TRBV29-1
CSGSTGGDYGYTF
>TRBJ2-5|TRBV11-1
CASSPLVISGTETQYF
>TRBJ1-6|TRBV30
CAWGHQDNSPLHF
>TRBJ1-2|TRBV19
CASSILGQDRVGYTF
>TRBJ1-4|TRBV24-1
CATSDSGRGGEKLFF
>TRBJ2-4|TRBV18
CASSPPGQQNIQYF